These T cell receptor beta chains were read from a single sample in a study of blood T cells in healthy people across ages. One entry per CDR3 protein results from TCRdb running MiXCR on the 5' RACE reads. The sample lists about 1.5 million distinct CDR3 sequences, 35% to 45% occurring once. Sequencing was done on a sample of blood. These receptors all stem from a woman aged 18-35 years in good health. The CDR3 runs from the conserved cysteine through the conserved F or W. D genes are given only for firm matches. Clone size is not always given. Where it is, it says once, few, many or a class for expanded clones.

V,size,D,J,DNA,CDR3
TRBV28,few,TRBD1,TRBJ2-1,TGTGCCAGCAGGAAGACAGGGGAGAACTACAATGAGCAGTTCTTC,CASRKTGENYNEQFF
TRBV12-3/TRBV12-4,few,TRBD2,TRBJ2-7,TGTGCCAGCAGCCCCTCCCTGGGCGCGGGGGGTGAAGAGCAGTACTTC,CASSPSLGAGGEEQYF
TRBV9,few,.,TRBJ2-3,TGTGCCAGCAGCCCCGACCAGTATTATACGCAGTATTTT,CASSPDQYYTQYF
TRBV7-2,few,.,TRBJ2-7,TGTGCCAGCAGCCCCCAGCGGCCACGAGAGCAGTACTTC,CASSPQRPREQYF
TRBV3-1,few,.,TRBJ2-1,TGTGCCAGCAGCCAAGAAGGCTTGGGACTTTACAATGAGCAGTTCTTC,CASSQEGLGLYNEQFF
TRBV5-1,few,TRBD1,TRBJ1-2,TGCGCCAGCAGCTTGTGGAAACAGGGGGAGGTTGGCTACACCTTC,CASSLWKQGEVGYTF
TRBV7-9,.,TRBD2,TRBJ2-3,TGTGCCAGCAGCCCCGGGACTAGCTTAGATACGCAGTATTTT,CASSPGTSLDTQYF
TRBV5-1,.,TRBD2,TRBJ2-7,TGCACCAGCAGCTTGGATCGGGGGGGTAGCTCCTACGAGCAGTACTTC,CTSSLDRGGSSYEQYF
TRBV11-2,.,TRBD2,TRBJ2-1,TGTGCCAGCAGCACAGAACTGGCGGGGGGGCCTCTCAATGAGCAGTTCTTC,CASSTELAGGPLNEQFF
TRBV29-1,.,.,TRBJ2-7,TGCGGCGTGACGCAGGGGCCCTCCTACGAGCAGTACTTC,CGVTQGPSYEQYF
TRBV12-3/TRBV12-4,.,TRBD2,TRBJ2-3,TGTGCCAGCAGCAACTCTCGCGCGGGGGGCACAGATACGCAGTATTTT,CASSNSRAGGTDTQYF
TRBV15,.,.,TRBJ2-5,TGTGCCACCAGCCAGATGTACCAAGAGACCCAGTACTTC,CATSQMYQETQYF
TRBV4-3,.,TRBD1,TRBJ1-4,TGCGCCAGCAGCCAAGATCACCGATCAGGGGGGCTGGGGGAAAAACTGTTTTTT,CASSQDHRSGGLGEKLFF
TRBV7-2,few,TRBD2,TRBJ2-1,TGTGCCAGCAGCTCGGGACTAGCGGGATTCACTGAGCAGTTCTTC,CASSSGLAGFTEQFF
TRBV18,.,.,TRBJ1-1,TGTGCCAGCTCACCGATCGGGGCGCACACTGAAGCTTTCTTT,CASSPIGAHTEAFF
TRBV29-1,.,TRBD1,TRBJ2-7,TGCAGCGTTCTATGGACAGGGAGGTACGAGCAGTACTTC,CSVLWTGRYEQYF
TRBV20-1,few,TRBD1,TRBJ1-2,TGCAGTGCTCATACTACGGACAGGGCGAACTATGGCTACACCTTC,CSAHTTDRANYGYTF
TRBV6-6,once,.,TRBJ1-3,TGTGCCAGCCCACACGGGTGGACTGGAAACACCATATATTTT,CASPHGWTGNTIYF
TRBV5-1,.,.,TRBJ2-2,TGCGCCAGCAGCTTGGAGGGCAGGGGCATCGGGGAGCTGTTTTTT,CASSLEGRGIGELFF
TRBV10-3,many,TRBD1,TRBJ1-2,TGTGCCATCAGTGGACAGGGCGGTGACTATGGCTACACCTTC,CAISGQGGDYGYTF
TRBV10-3,.,TRBD1,TRBJ2-1,TGTGCCATCAGTGAATTCCGGACAGGGCGAAAGTCCTACAATGAGCAGTTCTTC,CAISEFRTGRKSYNEQFF
TRBV30,few,.,TRBJ2-3,TGTGCCTGGAGTGGGGGTTGGAGCACAGATACGCAGTATTTT,CAWSGGWSTDTQYF
TRBV27,few,TRBD1,TRBJ2-7,TGTGCCAGCAGTGATCGGGACAGGGGGAACTACGAGCAGTACTTC,CASSDRDRGNYEQYF
TRBV10-2,few,TRBD2,TRBJ2-5,TGCGCCAGCAGTGGGAGCGGGGGGGATAAGACCCAGTACTTC,CASSGSGGDKTQYF
TRBV3-1,.,.,TRBJ2-7,TGTGCCAGCAGCCAAGGAGGACAGACGTCCTACGAGCAGTACTTC,CASSQGGQTSYEQYF
TRBV10-3,.,.,TRBJ2-7,TGTGCCATCAGTGAGTCGATTACCCCCTACGAGCAGTACTTC,CAISESITPYEQYF
TRBV5-1,.,.,TRBJ1-1,TGCGCCAGCAGCGTGCTGAGGATGAACACTGAAGCTTTCTTT,CASSVLRMNTEAFF
TRBV11-2,.,.,TRBJ1-2,TGTGCCAGCAGCCCCCACGGCTATGGCTACACCTTC,CASSPHGYGYTF
TRBV20-1,few,.,TRBJ1-2,TGCAGTGCAGGGACACATGGCTACACCTTC,CSAGTHGYTF
TRBV29-1,few,.,TRBJ2-1,TGCAGCGTTGACTGGGGGCCATCCTACAATGAGCAGTTCTTC,CSVDWGPSYNEQFF
TRBV6-6,.,.,TRBJ1-4,TGTGCCTCGGGAGGAGATTGGGAAAAACTGTTTTTT,CASGGDWEKLFF
TRBV12-3/TRBV12-4,.,TRBD2,TRBJ2-2,TGTGCCAGCAGTTTCGGCGGGAGCACCGGGGAGCTGTTTTTT,CASSFGGSTGELFF
TRBV4-2,.,TRBD2,TRBJ2-1,TGTGCCAGCAGCCAAGGGCTAGGGACTAGCGGGGTTCGACCAAATGAGCAGTTCTTC,CASSQGLGTSGVRPNEQFF
TRBV20-1,.,.,TRBJ2-1,TGCAGTGCTAGTTCCCGGGCGTCCTACAATGAGCAGTTCTTC,CSASSRASYNEQFF
TRBV27,few,.,TRBJ2-7,TGTGCCAGCGCCGGGGGAGTCCAGTTGTACGAGCAGTACTTC,CASAGGVQLYEQYF
TRBV7-9,few,.,TRBJ2-7,TGTGCCAGCAGCCGCTCAGATTATTCCTACGAGCAGTACTTC,CASSRSDYSYEQYF
TRBV5-1,.,.,TRBJ1-5,TGCGCCAGCAGCTTGAATGACGGGGATAATCAGCCCCAGCATTTT,CASSLNDGDNQPQHF
TRBV29-1,.,.,TRBJ2-1,TGCAGCGTTGAAGGGGGAGGTTCCTACGAGCAGTTCTTC,CSVEGGGSYEQFF
TRBV12-3/TRBV12-4,.,.,TRBJ1-2,TGTGCCTGCAGTCCCGACAGTGGGGCCAACTATGGCTACACCTTC,CACSPDSGANYGYTF
TRBV30,few,.,TRBJ2-3,TGTGCCTGGACGTTGGAGAATACGCAGTATTTT,CAWTLENTQYF
TRBV20-1,few,TRBD2,TRBJ2-5,TGCAGTGCCAGAGGACTAGCCGTGTACCAAGAGACCCAGTACTTC,CSARGLAVYQETQYF
TRBV6-6,.,.,TRBJ2-7,TGTGCCAGCAGTTACGTCCGGGACGGCTACGAGCAGTACTTC,CASSYVRDGYEQYF
TRBV6-6,.,.,TRBJ1-5,TGTGCCAGCGCCGGTCCTCAATCGGGAAAGCTCCAGCATTTT,CASAGPQSGKLQHF
TRBV10-3,.,.,TRBJ2-3,TGTGCCATCACTAGCGCGAGGGCAGATACGCAGTATTTT,CAITSARADTQYF
TRBV5-1,.,TRBD1,TRBJ2-7,TGCGCCAGCAGCCTCCGGGACAGGACTTCCCAGTACTTC,CASSLRDRTSQYF
TRBV7-8,few,TRBD1,TRBJ2-7,TGTGCCAGCAGCTTAGCGGACAGGGATACCTACGAGCAGTACTTC,CASSLADRDTYEQYF
TRBV5-1,few,.,TRBJ1-5,TGCGCCAGCAGCGAGGGGCAGGGGCCGAGCCAGCTCCAGCATTTT,CASSEGQGPSQLQHF
TRBV18,.,.,TRBJ2-7,TGTGCCAGCTCACCACCGAGGGGCGAAGGTGGGTACGAGCAGTACTTC,CASSPPRGEGGYEQYF
TRBV11-2,.,.,TRBJ1-1,TGTGCCAGCAGTCAGTTTCATGTCGGGGGGGACACTGAAGCTTTCTTT,CASSQFHVGGDTEAFF
TRBV6-5,.,TRBD2,TRBJ2-1,TGTGCCAGCAGTTACTCAGAACTAGCGGGCGGTGAGCAGTTCTTC,CASSYSELAGGEQFF
TRBV20-1,many,.,TRBJ1-6,TGCAGTGCTAGAGACAGGAGCTCCTATAATTCACCCCTCCACTTT,CSARDRSSYNSPLHF
TRBV9,.,.,TRBJ1-5,TGTGCCAGCAGCGTAGGCAGGGTGCCGCCCCAGCATTTT,CASSVGRVPPQHF
TRBV20-1,few,.,TRBJ1-3,TGCAGTGCTCCTCCTGTACCAGGGGACTCTGGAAACACCATATATTTT,CSAPPVPGDSGNTIYF
TRBV11-2,.,TRBD2,TRBJ2-3,TGTGCCAGCAGCTTAGTCGGGGGGGCGGGAGCTGCAGATACGCAGTATTTT,CASSLVGGAGAADTQYF
TRBV6-2/TRBV6-3,few,.,TRBJ2-1,TGTGCCAGCAGAAGGGATCCCTACAATGAGCAGTTCTTC,CASRRDPYNEQFF
TRBV7-2,few,TRBD1,TRBJ2-1,TGTGCCAGCAGCTCCCGGGACAGAGAGTTCTTC,CASSSRDREFF
TRBV7-9,.,TRBD1,TRBJ2-7,TGTGCCAGCAGCTTAGCGGGGACAGGGGTCGAGCAGTACTTC,CASSLAGTGVEQYF